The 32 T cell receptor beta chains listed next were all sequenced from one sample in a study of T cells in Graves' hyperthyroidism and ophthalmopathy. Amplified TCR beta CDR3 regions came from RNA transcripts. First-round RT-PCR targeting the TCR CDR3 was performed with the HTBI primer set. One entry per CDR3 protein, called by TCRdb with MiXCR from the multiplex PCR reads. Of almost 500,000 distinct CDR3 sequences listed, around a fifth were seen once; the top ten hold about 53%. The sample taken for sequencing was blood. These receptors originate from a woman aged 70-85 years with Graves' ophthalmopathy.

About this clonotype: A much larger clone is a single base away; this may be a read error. The CDR3 region has the DNA TGTGCCAGCAGCTTAGCACGAGCGGGACAGGGTGAGCAGTTCTTC. This gives the protein CASSLARAGQGEQFF. The gene calls are TRBV7-2 and TRBJ2-1; 9 positions match TRBD1. The germline V gene encodes CDR1 SGHTA and CDR2 FQGNSA. The J segment lost 9 bases and the V segment lost 0 bases, leaving 6 bases of the junction unmatched. The CDR3 sequence is 15 residues long. Full variable domain (outside the CDR3, taken from reference TRBV7-2 and TRBJ2-1): GAGVSQSPSNKVTEKGKDVELRCDPISGHTALYWYRQSLGQGLEFLIYFQGNSAPDKSGLPSDRFSAERTGGSVSTLTIQRTQQEDSAVYLCASSLARAGQGEQFFGPGTRLTVL.

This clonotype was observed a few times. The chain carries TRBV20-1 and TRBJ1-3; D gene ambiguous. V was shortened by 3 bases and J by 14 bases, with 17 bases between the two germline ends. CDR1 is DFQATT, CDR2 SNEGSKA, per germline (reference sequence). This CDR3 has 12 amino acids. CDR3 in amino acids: CSASLGGRSVYF. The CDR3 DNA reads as TGCAGTGCTAGTTTGGGCGGCAGGAGCGTATATTTT.

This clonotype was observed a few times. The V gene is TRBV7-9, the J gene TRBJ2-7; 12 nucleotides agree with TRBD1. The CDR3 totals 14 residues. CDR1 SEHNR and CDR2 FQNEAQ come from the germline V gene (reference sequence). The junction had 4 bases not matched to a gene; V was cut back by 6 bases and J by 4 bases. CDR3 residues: CASRAGQGAYEQYF. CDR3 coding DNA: TGTGCCAGCAGAGCGGGACAGGGGGCGTACGAGCAGTACTTC.

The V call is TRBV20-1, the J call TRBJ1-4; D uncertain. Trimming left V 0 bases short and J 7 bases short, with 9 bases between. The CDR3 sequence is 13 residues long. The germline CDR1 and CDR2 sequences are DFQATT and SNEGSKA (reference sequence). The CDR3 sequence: CSARDERGEKLFF. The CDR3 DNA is TGCAGTGCTAGAGACGAGCGAGGTGAAAAACTGTTTTTT.

In nucleotides, the CDR3 is TGTGCCACCAGTGGTACAGCCCGAAGCTATGGCTACACCTTC. Translation gives CATSGTARSYGYTF. This chain uses TRBV15 with TRBJ1-2; D uncertain. CDR3 length: 14 residues. Trimming removed 6 bases from V and 4 bases from J, with 15 bases in between. Germline V lookup: CDR1 LNHNV, CDR2 YYDKDF (reference sequence).

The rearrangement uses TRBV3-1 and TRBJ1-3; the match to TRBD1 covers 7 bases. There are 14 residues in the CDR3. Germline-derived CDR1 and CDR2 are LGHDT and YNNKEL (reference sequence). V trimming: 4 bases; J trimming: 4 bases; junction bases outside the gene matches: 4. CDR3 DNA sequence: TGTGCCAGCAGCCGACAGGGAACGGGAAACACCATATATTTT. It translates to CASSRQGTGNTIYF.

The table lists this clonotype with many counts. The CDR3, as DNA: TGTGCCAGCAGCCAAAGGACAGGGATCGCGGCTGAAAAACTGTTTTTT. This sequence encodes CASSQRTGIAAEKLFF. The chain carries TRBV3-1 and TRBJ1-4; 8 bases align to TRBD1. This CDR3 has 16 residues. Trimming cost V 2 bases and J 7 bases; bases outside gene matches: 9. The germline V gene encodes CDR1 LGHDT and CDR2 YNNKEL (reference sequence).

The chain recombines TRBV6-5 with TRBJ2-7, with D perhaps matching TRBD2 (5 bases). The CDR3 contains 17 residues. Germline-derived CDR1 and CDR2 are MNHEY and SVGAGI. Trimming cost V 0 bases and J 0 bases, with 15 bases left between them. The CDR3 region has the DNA TGTGCCAGCAGTTACTCTATTATGAGAGGAGGCTCCTACGAGCAGTACTTC. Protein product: CASSYSIMRGGSYEQYF.

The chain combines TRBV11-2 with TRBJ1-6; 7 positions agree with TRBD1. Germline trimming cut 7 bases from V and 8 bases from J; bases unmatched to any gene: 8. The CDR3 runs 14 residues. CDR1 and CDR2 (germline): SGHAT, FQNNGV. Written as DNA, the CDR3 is TGTGCCAGCACCAAAGGGGGACAGTATTCACCCCTCCACTTT. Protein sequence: CASTKGGQYSPLHF.

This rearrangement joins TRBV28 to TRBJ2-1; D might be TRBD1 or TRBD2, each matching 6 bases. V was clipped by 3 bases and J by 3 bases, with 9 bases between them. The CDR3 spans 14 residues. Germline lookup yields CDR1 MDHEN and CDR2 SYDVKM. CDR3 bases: TGTGCCAGCAGTTTCGGGGGCTTCTACAATGAGCAGTTCTTC. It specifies CASSFGGFYNEQFF.

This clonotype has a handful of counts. CDR3 in amino acids: CASARAGAYQMNTEAFF. The CDR3 bases are TGTGCTAGTGCCCGCGCGGGGGCCTACCAGATGAACACTGAAGCTTTCTTT. V gene TRBV12-5 combines with J gene TRBJ1-1; a weak D match, TRBD1 (6 bases). Trimming pared 7 bases from V and 0 bases from J, leaving 21 bases between. The CDR3 runs to 17 residues. Germline V gives CDR1 LGHNT, CDR2 FRNRAP.

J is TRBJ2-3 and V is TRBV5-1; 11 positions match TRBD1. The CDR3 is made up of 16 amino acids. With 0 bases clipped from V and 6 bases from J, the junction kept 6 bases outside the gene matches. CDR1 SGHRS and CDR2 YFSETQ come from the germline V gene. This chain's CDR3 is CASSLVGQGVKDTQYF. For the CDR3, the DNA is TGCGCCAGCAGCTTGGTGGGACAGGGGGTGAAGGATACGCAGTATTTT.

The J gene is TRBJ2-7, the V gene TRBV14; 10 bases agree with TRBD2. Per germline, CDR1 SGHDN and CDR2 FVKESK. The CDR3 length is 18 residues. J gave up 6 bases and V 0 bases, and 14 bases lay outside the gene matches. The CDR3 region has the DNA TGTGCCAGCAGCCAAGATGCGGCTAGCGGGAGTAGTAAAGGCGAGCAGTACTTC. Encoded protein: CASSQDAASGSSKGEQYF.

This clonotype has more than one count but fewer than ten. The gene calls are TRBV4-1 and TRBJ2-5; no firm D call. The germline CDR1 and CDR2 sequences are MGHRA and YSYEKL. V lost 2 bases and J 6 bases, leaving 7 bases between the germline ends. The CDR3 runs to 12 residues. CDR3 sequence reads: CASSQLGKTQYF. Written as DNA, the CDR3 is TGCGCCAGCAGCCAACTAGGAAAGACCCAGTACTTC.

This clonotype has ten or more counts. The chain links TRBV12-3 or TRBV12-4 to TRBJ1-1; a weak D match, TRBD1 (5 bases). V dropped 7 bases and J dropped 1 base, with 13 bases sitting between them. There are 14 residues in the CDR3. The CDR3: CASKLRQGNTEAFF. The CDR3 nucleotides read TGTGCCAGCAAGTTAAGGCAGGGGAACACTGAAGCTTTCTTT.

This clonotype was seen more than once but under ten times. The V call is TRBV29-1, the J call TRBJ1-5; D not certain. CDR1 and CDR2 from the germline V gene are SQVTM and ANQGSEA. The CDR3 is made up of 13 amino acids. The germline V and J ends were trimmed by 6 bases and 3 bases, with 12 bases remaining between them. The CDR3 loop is CSVDDGDNQPQHF. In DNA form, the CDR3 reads TGCAGCGTCGACGACGGAGACAATCAGCCCCAGCATTTT.

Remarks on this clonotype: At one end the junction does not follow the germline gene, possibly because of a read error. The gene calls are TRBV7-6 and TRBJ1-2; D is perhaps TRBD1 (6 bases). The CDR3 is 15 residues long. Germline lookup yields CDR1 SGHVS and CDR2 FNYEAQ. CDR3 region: CGSSLQGSGNSGYTF. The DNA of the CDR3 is TGTGGCAGCAGCCTACAGGGAAGCGGGAACTCTGGCTACACCTTC.

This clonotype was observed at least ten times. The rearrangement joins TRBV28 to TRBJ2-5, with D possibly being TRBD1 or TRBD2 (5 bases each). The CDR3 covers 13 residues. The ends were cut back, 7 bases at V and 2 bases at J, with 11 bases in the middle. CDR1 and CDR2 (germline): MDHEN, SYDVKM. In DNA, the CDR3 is TGTGCCAGCACCTGGGGGTGGCAAGAGACCCAGTACTTC. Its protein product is CASTWGWQETQYF.

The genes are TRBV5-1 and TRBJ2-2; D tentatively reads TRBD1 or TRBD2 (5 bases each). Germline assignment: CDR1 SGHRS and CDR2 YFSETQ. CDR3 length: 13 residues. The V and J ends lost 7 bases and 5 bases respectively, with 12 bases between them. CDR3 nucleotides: TGCGCCAGCCGTGGGACCCAAACCGGGGAGCTGTTTTTT. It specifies CASRGTQTGELFF.

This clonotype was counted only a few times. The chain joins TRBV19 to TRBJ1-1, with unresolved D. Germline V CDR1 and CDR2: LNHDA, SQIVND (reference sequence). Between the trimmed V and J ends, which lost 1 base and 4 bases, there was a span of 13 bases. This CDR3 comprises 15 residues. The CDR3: CASSIADWTGTEAFF. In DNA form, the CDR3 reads TGTGCCAGTAGTATAGCCGACTGGACGGGCACTGAAGCTTTCTTT.

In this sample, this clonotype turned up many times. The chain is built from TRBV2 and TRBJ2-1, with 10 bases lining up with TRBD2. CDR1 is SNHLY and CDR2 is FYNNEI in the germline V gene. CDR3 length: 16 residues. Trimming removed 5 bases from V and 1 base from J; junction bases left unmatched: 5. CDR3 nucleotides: TGTGCCAGCAGTTATAGCGGGAGGCGGTCCTACAATGAGCAGTTCTTC. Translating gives CASSYSGRRSYNEQFF.

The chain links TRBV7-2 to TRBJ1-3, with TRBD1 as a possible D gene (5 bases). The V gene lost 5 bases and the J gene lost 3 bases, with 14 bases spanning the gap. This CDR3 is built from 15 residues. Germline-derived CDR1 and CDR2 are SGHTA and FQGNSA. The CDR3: CASSLRGIGGNTIYF. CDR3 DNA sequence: TGTGCCAGCAGCCTCCGGGGGATTGGTGGAAACACCATATATTTT.

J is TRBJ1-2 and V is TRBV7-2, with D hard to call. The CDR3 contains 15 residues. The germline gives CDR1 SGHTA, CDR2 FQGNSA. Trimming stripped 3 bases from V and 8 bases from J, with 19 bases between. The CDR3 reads CASSLAGGPPGGYTF. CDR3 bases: TGTGCCAGCAGCTTGGCCGGCGGACCGCCGGGGGGCTACACCTTC.

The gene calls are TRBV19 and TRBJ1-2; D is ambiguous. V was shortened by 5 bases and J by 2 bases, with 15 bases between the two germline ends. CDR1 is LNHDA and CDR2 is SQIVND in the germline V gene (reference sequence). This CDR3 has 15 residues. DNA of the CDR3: TGTGCCAGTAGTTCCCCGGGGTCCGGGAACTATGGCTACACCTTC. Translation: CASSSPGSGNYGYTF.

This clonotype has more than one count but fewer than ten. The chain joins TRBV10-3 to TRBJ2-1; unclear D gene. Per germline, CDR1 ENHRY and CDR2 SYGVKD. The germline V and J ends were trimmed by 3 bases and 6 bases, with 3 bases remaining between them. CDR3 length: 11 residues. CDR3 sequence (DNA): TGTGCCATCAGTGAAGGCAATGAGCAGTTCTTC. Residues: CAISEGNEQFF.

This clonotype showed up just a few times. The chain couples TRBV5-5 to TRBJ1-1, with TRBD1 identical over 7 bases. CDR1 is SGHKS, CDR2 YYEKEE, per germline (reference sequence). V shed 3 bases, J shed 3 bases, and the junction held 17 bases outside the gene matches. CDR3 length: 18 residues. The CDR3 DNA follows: TGTGCCAGCAGCTCGTCCCTTCAGGGGGGGGTAGTCGACACTGAAGCTTTCTTT. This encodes CASSSSLQGGVVDTEAFF.

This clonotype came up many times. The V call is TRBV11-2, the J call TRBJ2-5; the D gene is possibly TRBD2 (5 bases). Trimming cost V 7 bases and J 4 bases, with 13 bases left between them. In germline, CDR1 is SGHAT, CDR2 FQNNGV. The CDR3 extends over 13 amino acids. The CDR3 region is CASTLGERETQYF. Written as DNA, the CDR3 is TGTGCCAGCACCCTTGGGGAGAGAGAGACCCAGTACTTC.

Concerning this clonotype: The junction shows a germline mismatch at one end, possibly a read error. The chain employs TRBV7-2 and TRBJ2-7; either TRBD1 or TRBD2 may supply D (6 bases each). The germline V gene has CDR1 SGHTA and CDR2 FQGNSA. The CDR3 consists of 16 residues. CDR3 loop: CASRQGRGVRSYERYF. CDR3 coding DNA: TGTGCCAGCAGGCAGGGGCGCGGGGTCCGAAGCTACGAGCGGTACTTC.

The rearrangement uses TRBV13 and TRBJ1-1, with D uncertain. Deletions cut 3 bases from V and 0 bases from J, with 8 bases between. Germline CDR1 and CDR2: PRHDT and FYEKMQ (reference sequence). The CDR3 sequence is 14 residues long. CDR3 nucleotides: TGTGCCAGCAGCTTTAATCTGATGAACACTGAAGCTTTCTTT. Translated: CASSFNLMNTEAFF. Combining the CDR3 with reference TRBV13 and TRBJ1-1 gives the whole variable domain AAGVIQSPRHLIKEKRETATLKCYPIPRHDTVYWYQQGPGQDPQFLISFYEKMQSDKGSIPDRFSAQQFSDYHSELNMSSLELGDSALYFCASSFNLMNTEAFFGQGTRLTVV.

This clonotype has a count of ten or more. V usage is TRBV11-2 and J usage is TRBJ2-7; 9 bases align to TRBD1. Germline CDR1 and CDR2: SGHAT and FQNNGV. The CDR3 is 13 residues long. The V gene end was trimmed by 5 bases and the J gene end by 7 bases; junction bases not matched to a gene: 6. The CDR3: CASSRDREGEQYF. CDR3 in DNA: TGTGCCAGCAGCCGGGACAGGGAGGGAGAGCAGTACTTC.

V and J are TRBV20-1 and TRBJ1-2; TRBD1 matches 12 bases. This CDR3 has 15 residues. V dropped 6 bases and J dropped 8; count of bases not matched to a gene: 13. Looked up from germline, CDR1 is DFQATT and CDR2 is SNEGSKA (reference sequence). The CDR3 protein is CSALEGTGGAGGYTF. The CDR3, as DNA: TGCAGTGCCCTCGAAGGGACAGGGGGCGCGGGCGGCTACACCTTC.

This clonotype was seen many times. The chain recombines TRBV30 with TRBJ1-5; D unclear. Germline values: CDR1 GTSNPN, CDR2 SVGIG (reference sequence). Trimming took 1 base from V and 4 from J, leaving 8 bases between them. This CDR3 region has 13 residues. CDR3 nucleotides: TGTGCCTGGAGTGGCGGCAATAATCAGCCCCAGCATTTT. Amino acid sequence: CAWSGGNNQPQHF. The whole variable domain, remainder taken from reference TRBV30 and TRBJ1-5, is SQTIHQWPATLVQPVGSPLSLECTVEGTSNPNLYWYRQAAGRGLQLLFYSVGIGQISSEVPQNLSASRPQDRQFILSSKKLLLSDSGFYLCAWSGGNNQPQHFGDGTRLSIL.